This entry lists 20 T cell receptor beta chains sequenced from one sample in a study of breast tumors, draining lymph nodes, adjacent tissues. The lymph nodes were axillary draining lymph nodes from breast cancer patients. One entry per CDR3 protein results from TCRdb running MiXCR on the multiplex PCR reads. The table lists roughly 80,000 distinct CDR3 sequences, roughly 19% of them singletons. Sequencing used axillary lymph node tissue. These receptors were taken from a female donor with breast cancer. Some clones in this sample may be carry-over from other donors' samples.

This clonotype has ten or more counts. J is TRBJ1-2 and V is TRBV10-2, with TRBD1 matching 12 bases. V was clipped by 6 bases and J by 8 bases; unmatched bases: 7. This CDR3 has 14 residues. From germline, CDR1 is WSHSY and CDR2 SAAADI. The CDR3 DNA is TGCGCCAGCAGGGGGACAGGGGGCAAGTGGGGCTACACCTTC. This gives the protein CASRGTGGKWGYTF.

This clonotype was recorded at least ten times. The V gene is TRBV20-1, the J gene TRBJ2-7; a weak D match, TRBD1 (6 bases). Germline-derived CDR1 and CDR2 are DFQATT and SNEGSKA (reference sequence). Deletions cut 2 bases from V and 7 bases from J, with 12 bases between. The CDR3 sequence is 12 residues long. CDR3 residues: CSARWTAGEQYF. The CDR3 bases are TGCAGTGCTAGATGGACAGCTGGTGAGCAGTACTTC.

This clonotype has a count of ten or more. The rearrangement links TRBV25-1 to TRBJ2-7; TRBD2 might be the D (5 bases). The CDR3 spans 14 residues. Looked up from germline, CDR1 is MGHDK and CDR2 is SYGVNS. V was shortened by 1 base and J by 6 bases, with 13 bases between the two germline ends. The CDR3 coding sequence is TGTGCCAGCAGTGAATCAGGACTCCCCAGCGAGCAGTACTTC. As protein: CASSESGLPSEQYF.

The chain is built from TRBV28 and TRBJ1-2, with 8 nucleotides matching TRBD1. J gave up 4 bases and V 9 bases, and 13 bases lay outside the gene matches. Germline V lookup: CDR1 MDHEN, CDR2 SYDVKM. The CDR3 runs 15 residues. CDR3 nucleotides: TGTGCCAGTACTACCAACCCCGGGACAGGCTATGGCTACACCTTC. This translates into CASTTNPGTGYGYTF.

This clonotype occurred many times. The chain has TRBV7-2 and TRBJ2-2, with D unclear. The germline V gene has CDR1 SGHTA and CDR2 FQGNSA. The V end lost 1 base, the J end lost 3 bases, and 6 bases lay between the germline ends. The CDR3 runs to 14 residues. CDR3 sequence (DNA): TGTGCCAGCAGCTTAGTCAGTCACACCGGGGAGCTGTTTTTT. Residues: CASSLVSHTGELFF. Based on the CDR3 plus reference TRBV7-2 and TRBJ2-2, the full variable domain is GAGVSQSPSNKVTEKGKDVELRCDPISGHTALYWYRQSLGQGLEFLIYFQGNSAPDKSGLPSDRFSAERTGGSVSTLTIQRTQQEDSAVYLCASSLVSHTGELFFGEGSRLTVL.

This clonotype was observed many times. The chain employs TRBV5-6 and TRBJ2-7; 7 bases match TRBD1. The CDR3 totals 15 residues. With 0 bases clipped from V and 5 bases from J, the junction kept 8 bases outside the gene matches. From germline, CDR1 is SGHDT and CDR2 YYEEEE. This chain's CDR3 is CASSLEGQVRDEQYF. The CDR3 coding sequence is TGTGCCAGCAGCTTGGAAGGACAGGTGAGGGACGAGCAGTACTTC.

In this sample, this clonotype turned up many times. The gene calls are TRBV19 and TRBJ2-7; 7 nucleotides agree with TRBD1. Germline CDR1 LNHDA, CDR2 SQIVND (reference sequence). V was pared by 5 bases and J by 3 bases, with 7 bases of the junction left unmatched. This CDR3 has 14 amino acids. For the CDR3, the DNA is TGTGCCAGTAGTCTAACCGGGACAGACTACGAGCAGTACTTC. Translated: CASSLTGTDYEQYF.

This chain joins TRBV27 and TRBJ1-2; D gene unclear. The germline gives CDR1 MNHEY, CDR2 SMNVEV (reference sequence). The CDR3 covers 14 residues. V gave up 3 bases and J gave up 3 bases, with 11 bases separating them. Written as DNA, the CDR3 is TGTGCCAGCAGTTTTTCGGGGAGCTACTATGGCTACACCTTC. It codes for CASSFSGSYYGYTF.

Ten or more counts support this clonotype. J is TRBJ2-3 and V is TRBV4-3; D not certain. The CDR3 covers 12 residues. V lost 0 bases, J lost 4 bases, and 2 bases lay in between. Germline V gene lookup returns CDR1 LGHNA and CDR2 YSLEER. The CDR3 sequence: CASSQEPDTQYF. DNA of the CDR3: TGCGCCAGCAGCCAAGAACCAGATACGCAGTATTTT.

This clonotype turned up a few times. The CDR3 DNA sequence: TGTGCCAGCAGAGAGGGGGTAGCCGGGGAGCTGTTTTTT. Encoded protein: CASREGVAGELFF. This chain connects TRBV28 to TRBJ2-2; TRBD1 might be the D (6 bases). The CDR3 runs 13 residues. V gave up 6 bases and J gave up 6 bases, with 11 bases separating them. Germline V gene data show CDR1 as MDHEN and CDR2 as SYDVKM.

This clonotype was detected many times. The chain links TRBV20-1 to TRBJ2-1; TRBD2 matches at 8 bases. The CDR3 extends over 13 amino acids. Germline CDR1 is DFQATT and CDR2 is SNEGSKA (reference sequence). Trimming cost V 6 bases and J 5 bases; bases outside gene matches: 6. CDR3 protein: CSARGGRHNEQFF. The DNA of the CDR3 is TGCAGTGCCCGGGGGGGGAGGCACAATGAGCAGTTCTTC.

This clonotype has just a few counts. One base away lies a much larger clone, so this may be a sequencing read error. As the CDR3 is not closed by the conserved phenylalanine or tryptophan, this likely results from a read error. The chain is built from TRBV7-2 and TRBJ2-2; D uncertain. Trimming cost V 3 bases and J 6 bases, with 5 bases left between them. From germline, CDR1 is SGHTA and CDR2 FQGNSA. The CDR3 is made up of 12 amino acids. This chain's CDR3 is CASSFSAGELFS. For the CDR3, the DNA is TGTGCCAGCAGCTTTTCAGCCGGGGAGCTGTTTTCT.

This clonotype was detected ten times or more. This chain links TRBV9 with TRBJ2-2; D possibly corresponds to TRBD1 (6 bases). Trimming shortened V by 0 bases and J by 6 bases, and 6 bases separated the two germline ends. This CDR3 contains 13 residues. The V gene's germline CDR1 is SGDLS and CDR2 YYNGEE. CDR3 in DNA: TGTGCCAGCAGCGTAGGACAGGCCGGGGAGCTGTTTTTT. The encoded protein is CASSVGQAGELFF.

This clonotype has at least ten counts. The chain is built from TRBV5-5 and TRBJ2-5; possible D gene TRBD2, 7 bases. Trimming took 3 bases from V and 3 from J, leaving 9 bases between them. Germline CDR1 SGHKS, CDR2 YYEKEE (reference sequence). This CDR3 has 13 residues. CDR3 DNA: TGTGCCAGCAGCTGGGGGGGCGAAGAGACCCAGTACTTC. Amino acids: CASSWGGEETQYF.

Many counts were recorded for this clonotype. This rearrangement joins TRBV10-1 to TRBJ1-5; maybe TRBD1 (6 bases). In germline, CDR1 is WNHNN, CDR2 SYGVQD (reference sequence). The CDR3 has 17 residues. V was trimmed by 4 bases and J by 0 bases, leaving 16 bases between them. This chain's CDR3 is CASSAAQGLDSNQPQHF. The CDR3 region has the DNA TGCGCCAGCAGTGCCGCACAGGGTCTAGATAGCAATCAGCCCCAGCATTTT.

In its sample, this clonotype was seen many times. This chain uses TRBV6-5 with TRBJ2-5, with 12 bases identical to TRBD2. CDR1 is MNHEY, CDR2 SVGAGI, per germline. The CDR3 loop spans 15 amino acids. The J segment lost 2 bases and the V segment lost 2 bases, leaving 0 bases of the junction unmatched. The CDR3 here is CASSYLAGGQETQYF. The CDR3 nucleotides are TGTGCCAGCAGTTACCTAGCGGGAGGGCAAGAGACCCAGTACTTC.

This clonotype occurred many times. V usage is TRBV6-4 and J usage is TRBJ2-3, with D possibly TRBD2 on 6 matching bases. Germline V gives CDR1 MRHNA, CDR2 SNTAGT. V lost 3 bases and J 4 bases, leaving 11 bases between the germline ends. The CDR3 is made up of 14 amino acids. The CDR3 bases are TGTGCCAGCAGTGAAAACGGGGGAGCAGATACGCAGTATTTT. It yields the protein CASSENGGADTQYF.

At least ten counts were recorded for this clonotype. V usage is TRBV20-1 and J usage is TRBJ2-1, with 10 bases lining up with TRBD2. CDR1 is DFQATT and CDR2 is SNEGSKA in the germline V gene (reference sequence). The CDR3 spans 15 residues. Unmatched junction bases numbered 7, after V lost 6 bases and J lost 2 bases. CDR3 sequence reads: CSAESLAGAYNEQFF. The CDR3 coding sequence is TGCAGTGCGGAGAGCCTAGCGGGAGCCTACAATGAGCAGTTCTTC.

This clonotype showed up many times. This rearrangement joins TRBV29-1 to TRBJ2-3, with a possible D match to TRBD2 (5 bases). Trimming stripped 4 bases from V and 2 bases from J, with 7 bases between. The length of the CDR3 is 12 residues. Germline V gene data show CDR1 as SQVTM and CDR2 as ANQGSEA. CDR3 amino acids: CSVVRATDTQYF. The CDR3 region has the DNA TGCAGCGTTGTGCGGGCCACAGATACGCAGTATTTT.

In its sample, this clonotype was seen many times. The chain's CDR3 is CASRGTSGSHEQYF. The CDR3 DNA follows: TGTGCCAGCAGGGGGACTAGCGGGAGCCACGAGCAGTACTTC. The chain combines TRBV6-5 with TRBJ2-7, with 14 nucleotides matching TRBD2. The junction had 3 bases not matched to a gene; V was cut back by 6 bases and J by 5 bases. This CDR3 has 14 residues. From germline, CDR1 is MNHEY and CDR2 SVGAGI.